This is a list of T cell receptor beta chains from one sample in a study of Ad26.COV2.S vaccination and SARS-CoV-2 variants. Assay used: immunoSEQ multiplex PCR; TCRdb lists only in-frame clones, some missing. Of around 250,000 clones in the sample, around 88% are singletons; the top ten hold about 2.8%. Specimen: peripheral blood, collected in a trial of Ad26.COV2.S vaccine versus placebo. The origin of the receptors is a person between 18 and 65 years old who received the Ad26.COV2.S COVID-19 vaccine or a placebo. The CDR3 runs from the conserved cysteine through the conserved F or W. The D gene is left open where the match is weak. A row's size may be missing; if present it is once, few, many or a size class.

>TRBJ1-2|TRBV10-3|.|.
TGTGCCATCAGTGAGTCCGGGGGACGTCGCTATGGCTACACCTTC
CAISESGGRRYGYTF
>TRBJ1-6|TRBV4-3|few|TRBD1
TGCGCCAGCAGCCAGACAGACAGGGGGAATTCACCCCTCCACTTT
CASSQTDRGNSPLHF
>TRBJ2-2|TRBV20-1|.|.
TGCAGTGCTAGTTGGGGGATTGGGAGAGGCACCGGGGAGCTGTTTTTT
CSASWGIGRGTGELFF
>TRBJ1-5|TRBV7-2|.|.
TGTGCCAGCAGCTTAGACACAGGGCAGCCCCAGCATTTT
CASSLDTGQPQHF
>TRBJ1-5|TRBV19|.|TRBD1
TGTGCCAGTAGTATATCGACAGGGGGCGCCGGCAATCAGCCCCAGCATTTT
CASSISTGGAGNQPQHF
>TRBJ1-1|TRBV7-2|.|.
TGTGCCAGCAGCTTAGGGCAGGGGCATGAAGCTTTCTTT
CASSLGQGHEAFF
>TRBJ2-7|TRBV6-1|.|.
TGTGCCAGCAGTGAAAGAGACGGAGCCTACGAGCAGTACTTC
CASSERDGAYEQYF
>TRBJ2-3|TRBV7-8|.|TRBD1
TGTGCCAGCAGCCTATGGGACAGACCTAGCACAGATACGCAGTATTTT
CASSLWDRPSTDTQYF
>TRBJ1-1|TRBV19|.|.
TGTGCCAGTAGTATAGGTTGGGCAGGGGCCCTCCCCGGCACTGAAGCTTTCTTT
CASSIGWAGALPGTEAFF
>TRBJ1-3|TRBV20-1|.|.
TGCAGTGCTAGTGGTCGTGGAAACACCATATATTTT
CSASGRGNTIYF
>TRBJ1-6|TRBV6-5|.|.
TGTGCCAGCGACAGCGCCTATAATTCACCCCTCCACTTT
CASDSAYNSPLHF
>TRBJ2-5|TRBV3-1/TRBV3-2|.|TRBD2
TGTGCCAGCAGCCAAATAAGCGGGGGCGGAGAGACCCAGTACTTC
CASSQISGGGETQYF
>TRBJ1-4|TRBV7-7|.|.
TGTGCCAGCAGCTTACTCGGGGTAGCTAATGAAAAACTGTTTTTT
CASSLLGVANEKLFF
>TRBJ1-6|TRBV3-1/TRBV3-2|.|.
TGTGCCAGCAGCCCCTACGGGGGACGGTCACCCCTCCACTTT
CASSPYGGRSPLHF
>TRBJ1-4|TRBV13|.|.
TGTGCCAGCAGCTACTCACGACTGCAGGGAAGGGAAAAACTGTTTTTT
CASSYSRLQGREKLFF
>TRBJ2-1|TRBV11-3|once|.
TGTGCCAGCAGCTTAAGAGGGGGCTCCTACAATGAGCAGTTCTTC
CASSLRGGSYNEQFF
>TRBJ2-1|TRBV7-2|.|.
TGTGCCAGCAGGTTAGGGGGGTTCTACAATGAGCAGTTCTTC
CASRLGGFYNEQFF
>TRBJ1-2|TRBV30|.|TRBD1
TGTGCCTGGAGCTTCGGACAGGCGGGTAGTAGTGGCTACACCTTC
CAWSFGQAGSSGYTF
>TRBJ2-1|TRBV12-5|.|TRBD1
TGTGCTAGTGGTTTGGTTGGGACAGGGGAGAACAATGAGCAGTTCTTC
CASGLVGTGENNEQFF
>TRBJ1-1|TRBV19|.|.
TGTGCCAGTAGTATGTCGGCCCTGCGAACTGAAGCTTTCTTT
CASSMSALRTEAFF
>TRBJ1-2|TRBV9|.|TRBD1
TGTGCCAGCAGCTACGGGACAGATGGCTACACCTTC
CASSYGTDGYTF
>TRBJ2-1|TRBV5-1|.|.
TGCGCCAGCACCTCCCCTATGGGGTCTGAGCAGTTCTTC
CASTSPMGSEQFF
>TRBJ2-3|TRBV10-3|.|.
TGTGCCATCAGTGAGTCGAGGAGGCCCACAGATACGCAGTATTTT
CAISESRRPTDTQYF
>TRBJ1-2|TRBV10-1|.|.
TGCGCCAGCCCCGGGTGCTATGGCTACACCTTC
CASPGCYGYTF
>TRBJ2-1|TRBV4-1|many|TRBD2
TGCGCCAGCAGCCAAGAACCGCTAGCGGGGGGGACTGAGCAGTTCTTC
CASSQEPLAGGTEQFF
>TRBJ2-7|TRBV7-9|.|.
TGTGCCAGCAGCTTAGTGCCCGCCCGCTCCTACGAGCAGTACTTC
CASSLVPARSYEQYF
>TRBJ1-4|TRBV9|few|.
TGTGCCAGCAGCTCTCCTCCGGGGGCGCCAACTAATGAAAAACTGTTTTTT
CASSSPPGAPTNEKLFF
>TRBJ2-2|TRBV9|.|.
TGTGCCAGCGGACGGAGGAACACCGGGGAGCTGTTTTTT
CASGRRNTGELFF
>TRBJ1-2|TRBV5-4|.|.
TGTGCCAGCAGCTCTGGGGGGGGCGGATTGTATGGCTACACCTTC
CASSSGGGGLYGYTF
>TRBJ1-1|TRBV21-1|.|.
TGTGCCAGCAGCAAGCTCCCCCGGGACCAAAACACTGAAGCTTTCTTT
CASSKLPRDQNTEAFF
>TRBJ1-2|TRBV20-1|.|.
TGCAGTGCGGGAGACTATGGCTACACCTTC
CSAGDYGYTF
>TRBJ1-1|TRBV21-1|.|.
TGTGCCAGCAGGACTAGACAGGGTACGGAGGGGGCTTTCTTT
CASRTRQGTEGAFF
>TRBJ2-2|TRBV19|.|TRBD1
TGTGCCAGTAGCCCCCCGACAGGGGTTGGCGGGGAGCTGTTTTTT
CASSPPTGVGGELFF
>TRBJ2-5|TRBV21-1|once|.
TGTGCTAGCAGCAAAGAGACTAGCTCAGGGTACCAAGAGACCCAGTACTTC
CASSKETSSGYQETQYF
>TRBJ1-4|TRBV7-2|.|TRBD1
TGTGCCAGCAGCCGGGACAGGGCTGGGGAAAAACTGTTTTTT
CASSRDRAGEKLFF
>TRBJ1-2|TRBV6-6|.|TRBD1
TGTGCCAGCAGGGACCCGGGACAGAGCTATGGCTACACCTTC
CASRDPGQSYGYTF
>TRBJ1-6|TRBV10-3|.|.
TGTGCCATCAGTGGGGTCGGTGGAGGCGGCAGTAATTCACCCCTCCACTTT
CAISGVGGGGSNSPLHF
>TRBJ1-1|TRBV7-2|.|.
TGTGCCAGCAGCTTAGATTTGGTCGTGGGGGACACTGAAGCTTTCTTT
CASSLDLVVGDTEAFF
>TRBJ1-5|TRBV7-3|.|.
TGTGCCAGCAGCTTGAGCCCGGGGCAGCCCCAGCATTTT
CASSLSPGQPQHF
>TRBJ1-5|TRBV16|.|.
TGTGCCAGCAGCCAATCAAGGGGTGCGGAGCCCCAGCATTTT
CASSQSRGAEPQHF
>TRBJ1-2|TRBV6-5|.|TRBD1
TGTGCCAGCAGCCCAGGGGGTAGCGATGGCTACACCTTC
CASSPGGSDGYTF
>TRBJ1-5|TRBV24-1|.|.
TGTGCCACCAGTGACTCTGGACCGGGGGGTCAGCCCCAGCATTTT
CATSDSGPGGQPQHF
>TRBJ2-7|TRBV7-9|.|.
TGTGCCAGCAGCTTAATAGGACCCTACGAGCAGTACTTC
CASSLIGPYEQYF
>TRBJ1-4|TRBV6-5|.|TRBD1
TGTGCCAGCAGCAGCGCCGGGACAGGCCAGGAAAAACTGTTTTTT
CASSSAGTGQEKLFF
>TRBJ2-2|TRBV4-3|.|TRBD1
TGCGCCAGCAGCCAGTTCAGACAGGGCACGAACACCGGGGAGCTGTTTTTT
CASSQFRQGTNTGELFF
>TRBJ2-2|TRBV18|once|.
TGTGCCAGCTCACCAACGACCGGGGAGCTGTTTTTT
CASSPTTGELFF